These T cell receptor beta chains were read from a single sample in a study of tumor-infiltrating lymphocytes in localized non-small cell lung cancer. Assay used: immunoSEQ multiplex PCR; TCRdb lists only in-frame clones, some missing. The table records about 6,600 clones, around 74% of them present only once. The sequencing sample was made of lung tumor tissue. The receptors shown here come from a human donor with non-small cell lung cancer. CDR3s include the opening cysteine and the closing phenylalanine or tryptophan. Fields, in order: D gene, J gene, V gene, clone size, CDR3 protein. The D gene is left open where the match is weak. The size field is filled for only some rows; it gives once, few, many or a size class.

D gene: .
J gene: TRBJ2-1
V gene: TRBV15
clone size: .
CDR3 protein: CATSRSLDEQFF

D gene: .
J gene: TRBJ2-3
V gene: TRBV4-1
clone size: .
CDR3 protein: CASSQTSPGGEDTQYF

D gene: TRBD1
J gene: TRBJ1-2
V gene: TRBV5-8
clone size: .
CDR3 protein: CASSLDTGTGRGYTF

D gene: .
J gene: TRBJ1-2
V gene: TRBV10-3
clone size: .
CDR3 protein: CAISEKASGKAGYTF

D gene: .
J gene: TRBJ2-7
V gene: TRBV10-3
clone size: .
CDR3 protein: CAISPGRGSSYEQYF

D gene: TRBD1
J gene: TRBJ1-2
V gene: TRBV2
clone size: few
CDR3 protein: CASSEGRDRGDYGYTF

D gene: .
J gene: TRBJ1-5
V gene: TRBV7-9
clone size: once
CDR3 protein: CASSLEGRNQPQHF

D gene: TRBD2
J gene: TRBJ2-5
V gene: TRBV7-3
clone size: .
CDR3 protein: CASSLSSGEETQYF

D gene: .
J gene: TRBJ1-6
V gene: TRBV5-4
clone size: .
CDR3 protein: CASSSGAGNSPLHF

D gene: .
J gene: TRBJ1-4
V gene: TRBV6-5
clone size: .
CDR3 protein: CASSYSGLQAEKLFF

D gene: TRBD1
J gene: TRBJ1-2
V gene: TRBV6-1
clone size: .
CDR3 protein: CANVPQGQIMGYTF

D gene: TRBD1
J gene: TRBJ1-2
V gene: TRBV5-8
clone size: .
CDR3 protein: CASSYLDRGYGYTF

D gene: TRBD2
J gene: TRBJ2-1
V gene: TRBV14
clone size: .
CDR3 protein: CASSHRDYPLYNEQFF

D gene: .
J gene: TRBJ1-3
V gene: TRBV2
clone size: once
CDR3 protein: CASSERTVISGNTIYF

D gene: TRBD1
J gene: TRBJ1-1
V gene: TRBV5-1
clone size: .
CDR3 protein: CASSLGQGLNTEAFF

D gene: TRBD1
J gene: TRBJ1-5
V gene: TRBV10-3
clone size: .
CDR3 protein: CAISKGASNQPQHF

D gene: TRBD1
J gene: TRBJ2-7
V gene: TRBV5-1
clone size: .
CDR3 protein: CASSPAQGSYEQYF

D gene: .
J gene: TRBJ2-1
V gene: TRBV6-5
clone size: once
CDR3 protein: CASSYGGRGHNEQFF

D gene: TRBD1
J gene: TRBJ2-7
V gene: TRBV7-6
clone size: .
CDR3 protein: CASSPRDRASEQYF

D gene: .
J gene: TRBJ2-2
V gene: TRBV12-2
clone size: .
CDR3 protein: CASRHPHRSPDTGELFF

D gene: .
J gene: TRBJ2-7
V gene: TRBV6-6
clone size: .
CDR3 protein: CASVRGSYYEQYF

D gene: TRBD2
J gene: TRBJ2-5
V gene: TRBV4-1
clone size: .
CDR3 protein: CASSQGLAEQETQYF